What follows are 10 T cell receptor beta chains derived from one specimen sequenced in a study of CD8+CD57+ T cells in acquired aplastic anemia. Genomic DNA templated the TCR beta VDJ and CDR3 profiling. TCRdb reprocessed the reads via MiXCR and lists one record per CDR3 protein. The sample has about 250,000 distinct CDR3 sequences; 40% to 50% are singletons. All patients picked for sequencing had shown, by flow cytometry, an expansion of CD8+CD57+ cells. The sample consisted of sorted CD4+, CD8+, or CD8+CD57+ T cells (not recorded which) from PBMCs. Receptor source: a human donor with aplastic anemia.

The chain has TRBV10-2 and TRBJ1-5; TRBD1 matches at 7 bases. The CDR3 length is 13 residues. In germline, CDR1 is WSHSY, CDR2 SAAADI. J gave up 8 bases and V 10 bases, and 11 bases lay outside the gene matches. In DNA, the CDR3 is TGCGCCACCCGGACAGGAATTAACAAGCCCCAGCATTTT. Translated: CATRTGINKPQHF.

The CDR3 loop reads CATRDTRGVNNSPLHF. The CDR3 DNA sequence: TGTGCCACCAGAGATACAAGGGGGGTCAACAATTCACCCCTCCACTTT. The chain employs TRBV24-1 and TRBJ1-6; a weak D match, TRBD1 (6 bases). CDR3 length: 16 amino acids. V lost 7 bases to trimming and J lost 7 bases, with 19 bases between them. Per the germline V gene, CDR1 is KGHDR and CDR2 is SFDVKD.

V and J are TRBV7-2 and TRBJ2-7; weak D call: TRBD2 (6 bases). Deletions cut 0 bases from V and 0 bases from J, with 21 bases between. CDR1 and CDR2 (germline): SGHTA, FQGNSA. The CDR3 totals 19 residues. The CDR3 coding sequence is TGTGCCAGCAGCTTAGCACCGATAGCGGTTCAATTGGACTCCTACGAGCAGTACTTC. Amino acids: CASSLAPIAVQLDSYEQYF.

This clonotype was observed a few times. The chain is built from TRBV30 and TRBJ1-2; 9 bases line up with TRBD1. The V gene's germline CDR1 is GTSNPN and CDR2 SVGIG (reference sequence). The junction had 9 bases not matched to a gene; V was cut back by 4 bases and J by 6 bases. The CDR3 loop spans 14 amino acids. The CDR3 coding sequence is TGTGCCTGGACCGAAACCGGACAGGGGAATGGCTACACCTTC. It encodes CAWTETGQGNGYTF.

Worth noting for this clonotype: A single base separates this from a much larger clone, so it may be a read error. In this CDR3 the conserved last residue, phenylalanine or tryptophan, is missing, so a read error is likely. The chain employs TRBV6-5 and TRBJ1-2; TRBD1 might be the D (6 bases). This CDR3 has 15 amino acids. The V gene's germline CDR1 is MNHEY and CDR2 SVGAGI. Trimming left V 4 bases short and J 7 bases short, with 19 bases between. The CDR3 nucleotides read TGTGCCAGCAGTTCCGTGTCGCCAGGGGCTAGTGGCTACACCCTC. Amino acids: CASSSVSPGASGYTL.

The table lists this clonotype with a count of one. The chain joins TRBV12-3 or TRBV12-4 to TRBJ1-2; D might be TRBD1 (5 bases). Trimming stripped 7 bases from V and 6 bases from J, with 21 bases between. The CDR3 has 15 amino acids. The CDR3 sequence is CASISIVGVYDGYTF. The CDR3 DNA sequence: TGTGCCAGCATTTCGATCGTAGGGGTGTACGATGGCTACACCTTC.

The CDR3 bases are TGTGCCACCAGTGCCGGGACTCTAGATACGCAGTATTTT. Amino acid sequence: CATSAGTLDTQYF. This chain connects TRBV24-1 to TRBJ2-3; D might be TRBD2 (6 bases). This CDR3 has 13 amino acids. V lost 5 bases and J 5 bases, leaving 10 bases between the germline ends. CDR1 and CDR2 from the germline V gene are KGHDR and SFDVKD.

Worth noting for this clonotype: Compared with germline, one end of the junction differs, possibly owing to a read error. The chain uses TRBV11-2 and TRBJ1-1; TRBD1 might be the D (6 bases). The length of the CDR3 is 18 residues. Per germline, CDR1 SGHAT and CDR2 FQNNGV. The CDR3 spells CASSLCSRCRGVVTEASF. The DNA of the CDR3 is TGTGCCAGCAGCCTATGCAGCAGATGTAGGGGGGTGGTCACTGAAGCTTCCTTT. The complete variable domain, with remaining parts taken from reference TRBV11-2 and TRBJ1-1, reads EAGVAQSPRYKIIEKRQSVAFWCNPISGHATLYWYQQILGQGPKLLIQFQNNGVVDDSQLPKDRFSAERLKGVDSTLKIQPAKLEDSAVYLCASSLCSRCRGVVTEASFGQGTRLTVV.

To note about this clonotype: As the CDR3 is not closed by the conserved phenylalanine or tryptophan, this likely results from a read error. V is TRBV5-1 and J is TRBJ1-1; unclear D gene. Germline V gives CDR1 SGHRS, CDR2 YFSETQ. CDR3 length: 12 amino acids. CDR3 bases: TGTGCCAGCTTATGGTCGAACACTGAAGCTTTCCTT. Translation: CASLWSNTEAFL.

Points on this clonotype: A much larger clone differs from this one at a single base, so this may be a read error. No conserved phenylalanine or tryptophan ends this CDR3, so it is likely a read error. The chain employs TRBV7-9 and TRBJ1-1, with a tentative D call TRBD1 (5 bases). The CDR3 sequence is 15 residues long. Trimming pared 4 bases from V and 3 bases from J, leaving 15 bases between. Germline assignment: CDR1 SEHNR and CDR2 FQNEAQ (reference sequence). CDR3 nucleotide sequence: TGTGCCAGCAGCTCCGCGACAGAAATAGACACTGAAGCTTTCTCT. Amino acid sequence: CASSSATEIDTEAFS.